Below, one T cell receptor beta chain is given with its context. Its binding antigen is unknown. Per-base quality was not reported, and no clone a single base away is much larger than it. The trial excluded patients who had a history of autoimmune disease or were on systemic immunosuppression. In every dose cohort, peripheral blood was drawn for TCR sequencing at baseline, cycle 4 day 1, and cycle 7 day 1. Samples were obtained from an open-label, multicenter, first-in-human phase I dose-escalation trial of ivuxolimab. The trial enrolled adults with locally advanced or metastatic head and neck squamous cell, hepatocellular, melanoma or renal cell carcinoma. Before TCR sequencing, CD4+ T cells and CD8+ T cells were sorted from peripheral blood as separate populations. For sequencing of the TCRbeta CDR3 region, genomic DNA was extracted from the sorted cells. The immunoSEQ Assay was used for sequencing of TCRbeta CDR3 regions. The source is immuneACCESS, and TCRdb retained only in-frame sequences with V and J called. Part of the clones is not carried over; for the studies checked, unresolved V genes explain less than half of this, and the remainder is unexplained. A total of more than 65,000 clones appear in this sample, approximately 84% of them only once. The leading ten clones occupy 25% of the sample.

The V end gives up 4 bases and the J end 5 bases, leaving 11 bases in the junction not matched to a gene. The CDR3 has 16 amino acids, counting the end cysteine and phenylalanine. CDR3 DNA is the only sequence kept; it has 48 bases, read in frame from the first base. The germline V gene provides CDR1 MGHRA and CDR2 YSYEKL. The sample is drawn from a study of OX40 agonist ivuxolimab in advanced cancers. Broadly, across the study: Ivuxolimab was an agonistic, fully human IgG2 monoclonal antibody directed against OX40 (CD134), a costimulatory receptor. Intravenous ivuxolimab was administered to patients every 2 weeks at six dose levels: 0.01, 0.1, 0.3, 1.5, 3 and 10 mg/kg. Among the approximately 50 dose-escalation patients, 19 had hepatocellular carcinoma, roughly 15 melanoma, 9 renal cell carcinoma and 9 head and neck cancer. A male proportion of around 83% and a mean age of approximately 58 years, ranging from roughly 23 to 85, were recorded for the dose-escalation cohort. Patients were allowed to have had prior anti-PD-1, anti-PD-L1 or anti-CTLA-4 therapy, and 40% of the dose-escalation patients had previously received checkpoint inhibitors. Partial responses were achieved by three dose-escalation patients, of whom one had hepatocellular carcinoma and two had cutaneous melanoma. The purpose of peripheral TCRbeta sequencing was to test whether ivuxolimab changed TCR sequence diversity and led to clonal T-cell expansion. The paper covers the monotherapy dose-escalation part of the phase I ivuxolimab trial, which included N ≈ 50 patients. Broad study findings and their caveats: At doses from 0.1 to 3.0 mg/kg, clonal expansion was seen in both CD4+ and CD8+ blood T cells between baseline and week 6. In the 0.1-3.0 mg/kg groups, partial responders were among the patients with the lowest normalized peripheral clonal expansion, particularly in CD8+ T cells. Low levels of normalized T-cell clonal expansion were also shown by some nonresponding patients. After ivuxolimab, more expanded clones were found on average in CD8+ T cells than in CD4+ T cells. Which antigens the clonally expanded peripheral T cells were specific for was not determined.

The sequence came from an adult with an advanced solid tumor such as melanoma, head and neck, liver or kidney cancer. The chain links TRBV4-1 with TRBJ2-5; a stretch of 9 junction bases matches TRBD2. The sequencing used CD4+ or CD8+ T cells sorted from blood, collected in a trial of the OX40 agonist ivuxolimab. The CDR3 here reads CASSRTIAGAKETQYF. Read as DNA, the sequence is TGCGCCAGCAGCCGAACTATAGCGGGGGCCAAGGAGACCCAGTACTTC.